This is a list of T cell receptor beta chains from one sample in a study of T cells expressing NK-cell markers. Each CDR3 protein gets one entry in TCRdb, which reprocessed the 5' RACE reads and gives no DNA. The sample includes about 150,000 distinct CDR3 sequences. Sequenced material: blood T cells: a sorted CD56 or NKG2C T cell subset, CD4+ or CD8+ T cells, or bulk PBMC T cells (not recorded which). Every receptor here comes from a woman in her fifties or sixties in good health. CDR3s include the opening cysteine and the closing phenylalanine or tryptophan.

j_call | v_call | cdr3_aa
TRBJ2-5 | TRBV11-3 | CASSLRGQETQYF
TRBJ2-1 | TRBV27 | CASKAGYNEQFF
TRBJ1-5 | TRBV19 | CASRIQGASNQPQHF
TRBJ2-1 | TRBV6-5 | CASVAEDNEQFF
TRBJ2-5 | TRBV4-2 | CASSQEITVETQYF
TRBJ2-1 | TRBV4-1 | CASSHFSGLLSSYNEQFF
TRBJ2-5 | TRBV11-2 | CASSLSTLAGGARGETQYF
TRBJ1-5 | TRBV7-2 | CASSPPLTGQPQHF
TRBJ2-7 | TRBV7-2 | CASSLAWTASSYEQYF
TRBJ1-5 | TRBV7-2 | CASSLGRSSNQPQHF
TRBJ2-4 | TRBV7-9 | CASSLLALNIQYF
TRBJ2-1 | TRBV24-1 | CATSERGDRGYNEQFF
TRBJ2-1 | TRBV5-1 | CASSNGTSGPYNEQFF
TRBJ2-7 | TRBV11-2 | CASNRPSSGRVKHYEQYF